This entry lists 16 T cell receptor beta chains sequenced from one sample in a study of T cell repertoires in cytomegalovirus infection. In TCRdb, the reads were re-called with MiXCR into one record per CDR3 protein. Among under 600,000 distinct CDR3 sequences, about 15% were seen once, and the ten largest hold roughly a quarter. Sequenced sample: CD8+ T cells from PBMCs. These receptors were taken from a human donor in good health (CMV status not recorded). Some clones in this sample may be carry-over from other donors' samples.

This clonotype has a handful of counts. This rearrangement joins TRBV19 to TRBJ2-1; D ambiguous. The V gene lost 6 bases and the J gene lost 8 bases, with 14 bases spanning the gap. The CDR3 sequence is 13 residues long. Per germline, CDR1 LNHDA and CDR2 SQIVND (reference sequence). CDR3 region: CASSVGLWDEQFF. The CDR3 DNA is TGTGCCAGTAGCGTCGGCTTGTGGGATGAGCAGTTCTTC.

This clonotype has ten or more counts. The V and J genes are TRBV7-9 and TRBJ1-3; TRBD1 might be the D (5 bases). Trimming cost V 6 bases and J 4 bases, with 16 bases left between them. Germline V gene sequence: CDR1 SEHNR, CDR2 FQNEAQ (reference sequence). The length of the CDR3 is 15 residues. CDR3 sequence (DNA): TGTGCCAGCAGTTTCCAGGGCGACGGAGGAAACACCATATATTTT. Its translation: CASSFQGDGGNTIYF.

This clonotype has a count of ten or more. The chain carries TRBV20-1 and TRBJ2-7; 9 bases map to TRBD2. The germline V gene encodes CDR1 DFQATT and CDR2 SNEGSKA (reference sequence). Trimming cost V 6 bases and J 5 bases; bases outside gene matches: 8. The CDR3 is 13 residues long. CDR3 DNA sequence: TGCAGTGCAATAGCGGGAGAACCCAACGAGCAGTACTTC. Protein product: CSAIAGEPNEQYF.

This clonotype was seen ten or more times. V is TRBV7-9 and J is TRBJ2-1, with 8 bases identical to TRBD2. Germline V gene sequence: CDR1 SEHNR, CDR2 FQNEAQ (reference sequence). This CDR3 is built from 15 residues. V gave up 5 bases and J gave up 10 bases; unmatched junction bases: 13. The CDR3 reads CASSPLVAGKGEQFF. The CDR3 DNA reads as TGTGCCAGCAGCCCCCTAGTAGCGGGGAAGGGGGAGCAGTTCTTC.

This clonotype was detected ten times or more. The chain joins TRBV12-3 or TRBV12-4 to TRBJ1-5, with D hard to call. This CDR3 region has 12 residues. Trimming pared 4 bases from V and 9 bases from J, leaving 10 bases between. DNA of the CDR3: TGTGCCAGCAGTTCGCGGGGTTCGCCCCAGCATTTT. Translating it yields CASSSRGSPQHF.

This clonotype was counted at least ten times. The V call is TRBV11-3, the J call TRBJ1-1; 8 bases fit TRBD1. CDR3 length: 14 residues. The germline gives CDR1 SGHNT, CDR2 YENEEA. V shed 5 bases, J shed 4 bases, and the junction held 6 bases outside the gene matches. The CDR3 DNA sequence: TGTGCCAGCAGCGCAGGGGGCTCGGGCACTGAAGCTTTCTTT. Translation: CASSAGGSGTEAFF.

At least ten counts were recorded for this clonotype. The chain couples TRBV7-9 to TRBJ2-7; 12 bases match TRBD1. The trim removed 4 bases at V and 5 bases at J, leaving 6 bases unmatched. The germline V gene encodes CDR1 SEHNR and CDR2 FQNEAQ (reference sequence). The CDR3 contains 15 residues. DNA of the CDR3: TGTGCCAGCAGCTCTGGGGGACAGGGGGCCGACGAGCAGTACTTC. Amino acids: CASSSGGQGADEQYF.

As concerns this clonotype: This sequence may be a read error, since a much larger clone differs from it by one base. The gene calls are TRBV7-4 and TRBJ2-7, with 8 nucleotides matching TRBD1. CDR1 and CDR2 from the germline V gene are SGHVT and SQSDAQ. V shed 5 bases and J 4 bases; nucleotides not matched to a gene: 10. This CDR3 has 15 amino acids. The CDR3 DNA reads TGTGCCAGCAGCCTAAAGACAGGGGACCATTACGAGCAGTACTTC. Amino acid sequence: CASSLKTGDHYEQYF.

This chain joins TRBV27 and TRBJ1-1, with D hard to call. This CDR3 spans 13 amino acids. Per the germline V gene, CDR1 is MNHEY and CDR2 is SMNVEV (reference sequence). V was pared by 8 bases and J by 5 bases, with 15 bases between. CDR3 residues: CASYTGEMTEAFF. CDR3 DNA: TGTGCCAGCTACACGGGAGAGATGACTGAAGCTTTCTTT.

This chain links TRBV12-5 with TRBJ1-2; 7 nucleotides align to TRBD1. The V gene end was trimmed by 1 base and the J gene end by 1 base; junction bases not matched to a gene: 6. The CDR3 is 16 amino acids. The germline CDR1 and CDR2 sequences are LGHNT and FRNRAP. The CDR3 spells CASGLAAGGNNYGYTF. For the CDR3, the DNA is TGTGCTAGTGGTTTGGCCGCAGGGGGGAATAACTATGGCTACACCTTC.

This rearrangement joins TRBV18 to TRBJ2-7, with D possibly TRBD1 on 5 matching bases. Deletions cut 5 bases from V and 3 bases from J, with 11 bases between. The CDR3 extends over 13 amino acids. CDR1 KGHSH and CDR2 LQKENI come from the germline V gene. CDR3 sequence reads: CASSMSGHYEQYF. The CDR3 DNA is TGTGCCAGCTCAATGTCTGGACACTACGAGCAGTACTTC.

This clonotype was detected many times. The genes are TRBV7-9 and TRBJ2-1; no reliable D call. V lost 1 base to trimming and J lost 1 base, with 8 bases between them. There are 15 residues in the CDR3. Looked up from germline, CDR1 is SEHNR and CDR2 is FQNEAQ (reference sequence). The CDR3 bases are TGTGCCAGCAGCTTAGATTGGGGTTCCTACAATGAGCAGTTCTTC. Translated: CASSLDWGSYNEQFF. Looking up the rest from reference TRBV7-9 and TRBJ2-1 gives the full variable domain: DTGVSQNPRHKITKRGQNVTFRCDPISEHNRLYWYRQTLGQGPEFLTYFQNEAQLEKSRLLSDRFSAERPKGSFSTLEIQRTEQGDSAMYLCASSLDWGSYNEQFFGPGTRLTVL.

This clonotype was detected ten times or more. The genes are TRBV7-2 and TRBJ2-7, with TRBD1 as a possible D gene (5 bases). Trimming shortened V by 0 bases and J by 3 bases, and 6 bases separated the two germline ends. CDR1 is SGHTA and CDR2 is FQGNSA in the germline V gene. The CDR3 is made up of 13 amino acids. CDR3 coding DNA: TGTGCCAGCAGCTTAGCAGGGGACTACGAGCAGTACTTC. Its protein product is CASSLAGDYEQYF.

At least ten counts were recorded for this clonotype. A read error is possible here, since a much larger clone lies one base away. This chain uses TRBV11-2 with TRBJ1-3; D may be TRBD1 (6 bases). V was trimmed by 1 base and J by 0 bases, leaving 7 bases between them. The CDR3 has 15 residues. Germline CDR1 is SGHAT and CDR2 is FQNNGV. The CDR3 is CASSLGGASGNTIYF. CDR3 DNA: TGTGCCAGCAGCTTAGGGGGGGCCTCTGGAAACACCATATATTTT.

Comment on this clonotype: Germline is not matched at one junction end, which may reflect a read error. The chain carries TRBV27 and TRBJ2-2, with 11 bases fitting TRBD2. Germline V lookup: CDR1 MNHEY, CDR2 SMNVEV (reference sequence). This CDR3 region has 17 residues. The CDR3 coding sequence is TGTGCCAGCAGCCACCCGGGACTAGCGGCGAACACCGGGGTGCTGTGTTTT. Its protein is CASSHPGLAANTGVLCF.

As DNA, the CDR3 is TGCAGTGCTCCCACTAGCGGGAGAGCCTTTTGGAGCAATGAGCAGTTCTTC. Translated: CSAPTSGRAFWSNEQFF. V and J are TRBV20-1 and TRBJ2-1; 11 bases are a match to TRBD2. The V segment lost 5 bases and the J segment 6 bases; nucleotides outside the gene matches: 15. Germline CDR1 reads DFQATT; CDR2 reads SNEGSKA (reference sequence). This CDR3 has 17 residues.